This T cell receptor (beta chain) was documented in a study of blood T cell repertoires in COVID-19. Turning to the study itself: The study drew acute and convalescent COVID-19 samples from the United States, Italy and Spain. The analysed material was cDNA or gDNA that came from T cells, B-cell-depleted T cells, or PBMCs.

Sequenced by immunoSEQ multiplex PCR; TCRdb stores in-frame clones only, minus some. This sample has about 160,000 clones, with approximately 80% found just once. The CDR3 sequence is 17 residues long. The V gene's germline CDR1 is SGHTA and CDR2 FQGNSA. After removal of 1 base from V and 3 bases from J, the junction contained 10 bases not matched to a gene. The sequence derives from a woman aged 60-75 years who had recovered from COVID-19. The sequenced material came from PBMCs or T cells enriched from blood (not recorded which). V usage is TRBV7-2 and J usage is TRBJ2-3; TRBD2 aligns across 7 bases. CDR3 bases: TGTGCCAGCAGCTTAGAGTTGCTAGCGGTTCCTACAGATACGCAGTATTTT. Protein product: CASSLELLAVPTDTQYF.